This paragraph reports one T cell receptor beta chain. Its specificity is unknown. The sample comes from a study of T cell responses to AZD1222 COVID-19 vaccine. Background on the study: Whether given at about 4 or about 12 weeks, second doses were pooled.

This CDR3 comprises 13 residues. V was clipped by 5 bases and J by 2 bases, with 9 bases between them. From germline, CDR1 is MNHEY and CDR2 SVGEGT. Study outcomes and limitations: Only 5 or 6 AZD1222 recipients were seropositive at baseline.

Method: immunoSEQ multiplex PCR; TCRdb's copy keeps in-frame clones and lacks some. The sample shows some 96,000 clones, approximately 90% of them seen only once. The V and J genes are TRBV6-2 or TRBV6-3 and TRBJ1-1, with a possible D match to TRBD1 (5 bases). The receptor was isolated from an adult in good health. The specimen was peripheral blood, collected on day 0 of AZD1222 vaccination. The CDR3 reads CASSPTANTEAFF. Here the CDR3 DNA reads TGTGCCAGCAGTCCGACAGCCAACACTGAAGCTTTCTTT.